The present TCR beta chain was sequenced within a study of T cell repertoires in cytomegalovirus infection. Germline V gene data show CDR1 as DFQATT and CDR2 as SNEGSKA (reference sequence). The CDR3 runs 17 residues. Trimming at V came to 3 bases and at J to 5 bases, leaving 15 bases not matched to a gene. Only a few counts were recorded for this clonotype. From the reads, TCRdb called clonotypes with MiXCR, one entry per CDR3 protein. This sample yields some 300,000 distinct CDR3 sequences, of which approximately 15% are seen a single time; around 8.7% belongs to the top ten. The specimen was PBMCs. The chain carries TRBV20-1 and TRBJ1-2; 10 bases match TRBD1. This receptor was taken from a human donor in good health (CMV status not recorded). Some clones in this sample may be carry-over from other donors' samples. For the CDR3, the DNA is TGCAGTGCTAGTGTACCTCCCCGGGGACAGGGGCGTTATGGCTACACCTTC. Encoded protein: CSASVPPRGQGRYGYTF.